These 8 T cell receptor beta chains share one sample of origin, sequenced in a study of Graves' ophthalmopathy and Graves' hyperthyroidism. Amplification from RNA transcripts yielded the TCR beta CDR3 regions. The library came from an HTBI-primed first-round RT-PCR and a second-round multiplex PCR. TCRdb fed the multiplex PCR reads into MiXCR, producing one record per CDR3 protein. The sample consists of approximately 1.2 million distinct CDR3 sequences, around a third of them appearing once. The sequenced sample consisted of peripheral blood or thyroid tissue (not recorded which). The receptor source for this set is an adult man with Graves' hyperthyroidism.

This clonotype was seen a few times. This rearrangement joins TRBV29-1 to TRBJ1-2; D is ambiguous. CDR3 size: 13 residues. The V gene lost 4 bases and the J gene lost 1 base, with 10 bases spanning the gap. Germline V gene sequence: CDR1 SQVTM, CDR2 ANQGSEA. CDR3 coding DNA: TGCAGCGTTGGCTCATTCCTTAACTATGGCTACACCTTC. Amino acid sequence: CSVGSFLNYGYTF. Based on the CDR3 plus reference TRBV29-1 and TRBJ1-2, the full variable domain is SAVISQKPSRDICQRGTSLTIQCQVDSQVTMMFWYRQQPGQSLTLIATANQGSEATYESGFVIDKFPISRPNLTFSTLTVSNMSPEDSSIYLCSVGSFLNYGYTFGSGTRLTVV.

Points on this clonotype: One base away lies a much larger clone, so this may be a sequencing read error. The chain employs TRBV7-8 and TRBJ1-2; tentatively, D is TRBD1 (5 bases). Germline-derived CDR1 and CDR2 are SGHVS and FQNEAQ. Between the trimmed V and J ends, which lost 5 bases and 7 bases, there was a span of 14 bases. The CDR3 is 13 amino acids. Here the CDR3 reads CASSALGGSGYTF. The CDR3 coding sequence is TGTGCCAGCAGCGCCCTTGGGGGAAGTGGCTACACCTTC.

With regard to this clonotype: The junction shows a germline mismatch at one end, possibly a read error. DNA of the CDR3: TGTGCCAGCAGTGACTCCAGGGGCCCGAATCAGCCCCAGCATTTT. It encodes CASSDSRGPNQPQHF. The rearrangement uses TRBV10-3 and TRBJ1-5, with D maybe TRBD1 (6 bases). The CDR3 is 15 residues long. The V gene's germline CDR1 is ENHRY and CDR2 SYGVKD.

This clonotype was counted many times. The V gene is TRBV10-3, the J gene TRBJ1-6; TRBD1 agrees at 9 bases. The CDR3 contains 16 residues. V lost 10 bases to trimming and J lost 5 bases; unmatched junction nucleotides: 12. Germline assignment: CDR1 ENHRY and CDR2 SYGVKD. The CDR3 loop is CASRRDRVVNNSPLHF. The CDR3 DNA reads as TGTGCCAGCAGACGGGACAGGGTGGTGAATAATTCACCCCTCCACTTT.

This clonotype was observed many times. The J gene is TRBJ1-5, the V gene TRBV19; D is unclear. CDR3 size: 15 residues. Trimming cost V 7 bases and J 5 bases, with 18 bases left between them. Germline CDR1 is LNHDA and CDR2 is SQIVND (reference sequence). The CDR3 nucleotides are TGTGCCAGTACCACAACGGGCCACGTTGATCAGCCCCAGCATTTT. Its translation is CASTTTGHVDQPQHF.

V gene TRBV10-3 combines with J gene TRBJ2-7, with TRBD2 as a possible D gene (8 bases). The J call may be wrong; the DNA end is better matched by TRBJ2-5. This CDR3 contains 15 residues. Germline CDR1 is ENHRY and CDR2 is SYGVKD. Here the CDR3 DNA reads TGTGCCGTCTCTAGCGGGTGGGACAGCCAAGAGACCCAGTACTTC. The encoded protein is CAVSSGWDSQETQYF.

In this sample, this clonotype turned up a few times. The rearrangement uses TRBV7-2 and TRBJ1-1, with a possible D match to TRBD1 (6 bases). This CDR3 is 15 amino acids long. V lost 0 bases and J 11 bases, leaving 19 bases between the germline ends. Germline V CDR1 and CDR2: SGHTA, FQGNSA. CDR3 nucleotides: TGTGCCAGCAGCTTAGCGAGGGGCAGGGTCGGGGGCGCTTTCTTT. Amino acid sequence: CASSLARGRVGGAFF.

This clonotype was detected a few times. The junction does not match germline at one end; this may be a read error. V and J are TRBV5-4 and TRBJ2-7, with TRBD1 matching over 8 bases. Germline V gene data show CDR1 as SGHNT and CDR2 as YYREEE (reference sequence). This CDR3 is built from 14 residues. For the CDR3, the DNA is TGTACCAGCAGCTTGCGGGGACAGGTCTACGAGCAGTACTTC. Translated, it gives CTSSLRGQVYEQYF.